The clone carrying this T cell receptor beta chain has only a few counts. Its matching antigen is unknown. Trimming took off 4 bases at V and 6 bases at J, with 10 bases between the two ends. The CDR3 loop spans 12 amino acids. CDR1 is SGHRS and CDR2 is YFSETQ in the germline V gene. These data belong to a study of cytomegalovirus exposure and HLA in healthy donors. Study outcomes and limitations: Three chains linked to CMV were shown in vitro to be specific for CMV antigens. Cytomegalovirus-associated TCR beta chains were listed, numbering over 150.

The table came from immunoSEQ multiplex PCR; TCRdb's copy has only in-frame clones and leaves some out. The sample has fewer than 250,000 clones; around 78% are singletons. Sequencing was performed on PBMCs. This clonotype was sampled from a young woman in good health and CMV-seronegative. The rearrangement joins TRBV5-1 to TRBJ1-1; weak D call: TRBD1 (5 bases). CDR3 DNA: TGCGCCAGCAGCCCTGGGACTGCTGAAGCTTTCTTT. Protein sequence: CASSPGTAEAFF.